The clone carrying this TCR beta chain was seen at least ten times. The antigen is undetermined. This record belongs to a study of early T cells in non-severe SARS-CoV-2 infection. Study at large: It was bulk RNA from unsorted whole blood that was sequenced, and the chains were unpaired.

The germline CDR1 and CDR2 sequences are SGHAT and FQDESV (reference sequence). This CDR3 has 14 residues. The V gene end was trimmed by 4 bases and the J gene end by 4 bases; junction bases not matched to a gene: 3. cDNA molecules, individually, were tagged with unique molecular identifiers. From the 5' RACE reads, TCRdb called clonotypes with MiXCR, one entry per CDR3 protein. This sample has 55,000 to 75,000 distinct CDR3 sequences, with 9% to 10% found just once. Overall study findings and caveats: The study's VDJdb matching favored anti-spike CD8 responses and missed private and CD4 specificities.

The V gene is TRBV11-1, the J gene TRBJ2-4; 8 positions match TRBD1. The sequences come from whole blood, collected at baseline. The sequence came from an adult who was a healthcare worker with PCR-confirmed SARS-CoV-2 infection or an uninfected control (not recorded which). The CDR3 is CASSSRTGKNIQYF. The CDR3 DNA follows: TGTGCCAGCAGCTCCCGGACAGGGAAAAACATTCAGTACTTC.